Following are 12 T cell receptor beta chains from one sample sequenced in a study of vaccination and CD4 T cells after COVID-19. As to treatment: approximately 10-day PBMC culture with coronavirus spike peptide pools or control peptides (ViraFEST assay). An Oncomine TCR Beta short-read assay was used to sequence the DNA from cultured CD4+ T cells. MiXCR was run by TCRdb on the PCR reads, yielding one entry per CDR3 protein. The table lists about 15,000 distinct CDR3 sequences, about three quarters of them singletons. The antigens these receptors bind are not known. Sequences were obtained from CD4+ T cells from blood, cultured in vitro. All receptors come from a human donor who had recovered from COVID-19.

The chain couples TRBV6-4 to TRBJ1-2; maybe TRBD1 (5 bases). Trimming stripped 7 bases from V and 6 bases from J, with 18 bases between. The CDR3 length is 14 residues. Germline V gene sequence: CDR1 MRHNA, CDR2 SNTAGT. The CDR3 loop reads CASTRAGGKDGYTF. Here the CDR3 DNA reads TGTGCCAGCACCAGGGCGGGGGGAAAGGATGGCTACACCTTC.

The DNA for the CDR3 is TGTGCCAGCAGTTTCTCCTGGGGCAATCAGCCCCAGCATTTT. It is translated as CASSFSWGNQPQHF. This rearrangement joins TRBV6-2 or TRBV6-3 to TRBJ1-5; D gene unclear. The CDR3 covers 14 residues. The V end lost 4 bases, the J end lost 2 bases, and 9 bases lay between the germline ends. Germline CDR1 MNHEY, CDR2 SVGEGT.

The chain employs TRBV6-2 or TRBV6-3 and TRBJ2-3; 9 bases agree with TRBD2. The CDR3 contains 19 residues. Germline CDR1 and CDR2: MNHEY and SVGEGT. With 2 bases clipped from V and 3 bases from J, the junction kept 15 bases outside the gene matches. The CDR3 DNA follows: TGTGCCAGCAGTTACCCTCCAGCGGGAGGTAGTCTCAGTACAGATACGCAGTATTTT. This encodes CASSYPPAGGSLSTDTQYF.

The rearrangement uses TRBV24-1 and TRBJ1-2; 7 bases line up with TRBD1. CDR3 size: 14 residues. The V gene end was trimmed by 3 bases and the J gene end by 8 bases; junction bases not matched to a gene: 8. The germline gives CDR1 KGHDR, CDR2 SFDVKD. The DNA for the CDR3 is TGTGCCACCAGTGATACCGACAGGGTGAGAGGCTACACCTTC. This gives the protein CATSDTDRVRGYTF.

The rearrangement uses TRBV20-1 and TRBJ1-2; 7 nucleotides match TRBD1. CDR3 size: 17 residues. The germline V gene encodes CDR1 DFQATT and CDR2 SNEGSKA (reference sequence). J lost 4 bases, V lost 2 bases, and 16 bases had no gene match. In nucleotides, the CDR3 is TGCAGTGCTAGATCCCAAGGGGCACAGGGGTACTTCTATGGCTACACCTTC. Its protein is CSARSQGAQGYFYGYTF.

The rearrangement links TRBV30 to TRBJ1-6; 9 bases match TRBD1. Unmatched junction bases numbered 2, after V lost 5 bases and J lost 6 bases. The CDR3 has 13 amino acids. Looked up from germline, CDR1 is GTSNPN and CDR2 is SVGIG (reference sequence). DNA of the CDR3: TGTGCCTGGGGGACAGGGTTTAATTCACCCCTCCACTTT. Translating it yields CAWGTGFNSPLHF.

This chain connects TRBV21-1 to TRBJ2-7; no DNA check was done on the table's D call, TRBD1. TRBV21-1 is annotated as a pseudogene. The CDR3 spans 16 residues. CDR3: CASSTPGTDSSYEQYF. As DNA, the CDR3 is TGTGCCAGCAGCACCCCGGGGACGGATAGCTCCTACGAGCAGTACTTC.

The chain is built from TRBV6-2 or TRBV6-3 and TRBJ1-5; D remains unclear. Germline V gene lookup returns CDR1 MNHEY and CDR2 SVGEGT. The V and J ends lost 5 bases and 1 base respectively, with 21 bases between them. The CDR3 sequence is 18 residues long. The CDR3 spells CASSPRTVSQTSNQPQHF. CDR3 DNA sequence: TGTGCCAGCAGTCCGCGGACGGTCAGTCAAACCAGCAATCAGCCCCAGCATTTT.

This clonotype was counted a few times. The rearrangement links TRBV7-2 to TRBJ2-3; no reliable D call. With 3 bases removed from V and 4 bases from J, the gap between germline ends came to 5 bases. Germline values: CDR1 SGHTA, CDR2 FQGNSA. The CDR3 has 12 amino acids. The CDR3: CASSFTSDTQYF. The CDR3 bases are TGTGCCAGCAGCTTTACGTCAGATACGCAGTATTTT.

The chain is built from TRBV11-3 and TRBJ1-3; D is undetermined. With 7 bases removed from V and 4 bases from J, the gap between germline ends came to 11 bases. The CDR3 loop spans 13 amino acids. Germline V gene lookup returns CDR1 SGHNT and CDR2 YENEEA. The CDR3 DNA follows: TGTGCCAGCAACTTTCCGGGGGGAAACACCATATATTTT. Protein sequence: CASNFPGGNTIYF.

The chain uses TRBV18 and TRBJ2-3, with a weak D call TRBD1 (5 bases). Germline assignment: CDR1 KGHSH and CDR2 LQKENI. CDR3 length equals 14 residues. Between the trimmed V and J ends, which lost 4 bases and 3 bases, there was a span of 11 bases. The DNA for the CDR3 is TGTGCCAGCTCACTAGTCAAGGGGACAGATACGCAGTATTTT. Translation gives CASSLVKGTDTQYF.

The J gene is TRBJ1-2, the V gene TRBV20-1; maybe TRBD1 (5 bases). This CDR3 has 13 amino acids. Germline V CDR1 and CDR2: DFQATT, SNEGSKA (reference sequence). Trimming shortened V by 2 bases and J by 8 bases, and 15 bases separated the two germline ends. Here the CDR3 DNA reads TGCAGTGCTAGACCTCAGACAGCCGGCGGCTACACCTTC. Residues: CSARPQTAGGYTF.